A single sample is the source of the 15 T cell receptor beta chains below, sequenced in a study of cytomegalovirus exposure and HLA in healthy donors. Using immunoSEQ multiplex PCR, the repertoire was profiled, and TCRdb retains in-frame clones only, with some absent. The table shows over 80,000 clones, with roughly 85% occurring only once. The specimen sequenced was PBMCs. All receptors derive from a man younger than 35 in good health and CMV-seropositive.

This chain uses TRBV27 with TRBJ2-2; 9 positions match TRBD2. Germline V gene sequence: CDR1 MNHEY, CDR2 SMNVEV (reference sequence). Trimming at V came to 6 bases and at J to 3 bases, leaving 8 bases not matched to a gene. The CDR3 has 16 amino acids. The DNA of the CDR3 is TGTGCCAGCAGCCTTCCTAGCGGGACCCACACCGGGGAGCTGTTTTTT. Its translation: CASSLPSGTHTGELFF.

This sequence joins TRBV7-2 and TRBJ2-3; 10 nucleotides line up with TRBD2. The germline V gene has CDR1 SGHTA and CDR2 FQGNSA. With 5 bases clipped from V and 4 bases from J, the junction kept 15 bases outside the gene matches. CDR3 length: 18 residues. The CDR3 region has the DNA TGTGCCAGCAGCCCCCAAACCTTTCTAGCGGGAGTAGCAGATACGCAGTATTTT. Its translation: CASSPQTFLAGVADTQYF.

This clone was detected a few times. Here the CDR3 reads CASSFGGYGYTF. The CDR3 bases are TGTGCCAGCAGTTTCGGGGGGTATGGCTACACCTTC. The rearrangement uses TRBV28 and TRBJ1-2, with a tentative D call TRBD1 (5 bases). Looked up from germline, CDR1 is MDHEN and CDR2 is SYDVKM. The CDR3 is 12 residues long. Trimming pared 3 bases from V and 5 bases from J, leaving 7 bases between.

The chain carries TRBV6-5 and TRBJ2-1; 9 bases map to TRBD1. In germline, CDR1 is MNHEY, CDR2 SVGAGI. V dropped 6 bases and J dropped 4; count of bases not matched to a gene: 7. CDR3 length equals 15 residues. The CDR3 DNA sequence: TGTGCCAGCAGAACCACAGGGGGCGCGTACAATGAGCAGTTCTTC. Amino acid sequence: CASRTTGGAYNEQFF.

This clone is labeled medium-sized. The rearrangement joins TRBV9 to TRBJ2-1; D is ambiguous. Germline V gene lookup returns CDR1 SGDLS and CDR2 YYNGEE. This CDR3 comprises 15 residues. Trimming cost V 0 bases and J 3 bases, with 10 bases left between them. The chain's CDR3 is CASSVGAHSYNEQFF. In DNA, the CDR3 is TGTGCCAGCAGCGTAGGAGCTCACAGCTACAATGAGCAGTTCTTC.

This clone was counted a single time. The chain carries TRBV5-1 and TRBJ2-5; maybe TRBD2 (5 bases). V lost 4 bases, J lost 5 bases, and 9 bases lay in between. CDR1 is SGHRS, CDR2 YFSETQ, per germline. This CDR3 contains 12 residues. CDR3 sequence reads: CASSLSGETQYF. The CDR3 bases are TGCGCCAGCAGCCTTTCGGGGGAGACCCAGTACTTC. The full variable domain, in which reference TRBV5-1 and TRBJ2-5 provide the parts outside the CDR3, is KAGVTQTPRYLIKTRGQQVTLSCSPISGHRSVSWYQQTPGQGLQFLFEYFSETQRNKGNFPGRFSGRQFSNSRSEMNVSTLELGDSALYLCASSLSGETQYFGPGTRLLVL.

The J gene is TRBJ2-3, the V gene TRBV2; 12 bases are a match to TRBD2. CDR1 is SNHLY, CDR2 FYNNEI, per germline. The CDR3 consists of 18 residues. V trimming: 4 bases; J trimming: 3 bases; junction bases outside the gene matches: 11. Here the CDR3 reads CASSGLAGVGFGTDTQYF. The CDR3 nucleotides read TGTGCCAGCAGTGGACTAGCGGGAGTGGGTTTTGGGACAGATACGCAGTATTTT.

The CDR3, as DNA: TGTGCCAGCAGTTACTCGGCGGGATCCTACAATGAGCAGTTCTTC. Translation: CASSYSAGSYNEQFF. The chain employs TRBV6-5 and TRBJ2-1; possibly TRBD2 for D (6 bases). Germline assignment: CDR1 MNHEY and CDR2 SVGAGI. This CDR3 comprises 15 residues. Trimming cost V 0 bases and J 1 base, with 7 bases left between them.

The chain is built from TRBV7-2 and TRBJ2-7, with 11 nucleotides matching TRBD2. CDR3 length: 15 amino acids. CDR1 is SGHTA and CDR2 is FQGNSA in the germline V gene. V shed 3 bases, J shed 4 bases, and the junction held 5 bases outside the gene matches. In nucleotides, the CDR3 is TGTGCCAGCAGCTTTAGCGGGAGGGCCGCGTACGAGCAGTACTTC. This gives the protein CASSFSGRAAYEQYF.

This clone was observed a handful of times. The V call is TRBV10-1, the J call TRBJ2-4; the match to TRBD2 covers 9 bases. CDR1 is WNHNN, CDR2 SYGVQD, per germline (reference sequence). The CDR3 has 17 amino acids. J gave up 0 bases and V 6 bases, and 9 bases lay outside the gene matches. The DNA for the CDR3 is TGCGCCAGCAGGGGGACTAGCCTCGGGGTAGCCAAAAACATTCAGTACTTC. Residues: CASRGTSLGVAKNIQYF.

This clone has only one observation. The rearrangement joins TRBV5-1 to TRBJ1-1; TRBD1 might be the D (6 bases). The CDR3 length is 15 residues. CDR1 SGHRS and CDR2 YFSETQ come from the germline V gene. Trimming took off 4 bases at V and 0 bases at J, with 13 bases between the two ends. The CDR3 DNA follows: TGCGCCAGCAGCGATAACGACAGGCTGAACACTGAAGCTTTCTTT. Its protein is CASSDNDRLNTEAFF.

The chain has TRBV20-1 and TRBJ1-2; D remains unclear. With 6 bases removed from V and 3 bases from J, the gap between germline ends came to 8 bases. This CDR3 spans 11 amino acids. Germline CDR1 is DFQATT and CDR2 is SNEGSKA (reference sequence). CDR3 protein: CSAAEDYGYTF. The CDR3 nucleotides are TGCAGTGCCGCAGAGGACTATGGCTACACCTTC.

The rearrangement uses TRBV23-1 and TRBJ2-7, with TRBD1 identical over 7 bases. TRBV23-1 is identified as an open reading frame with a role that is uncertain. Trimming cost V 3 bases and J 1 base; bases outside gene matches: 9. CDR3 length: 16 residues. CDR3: CASSHLHPGQSYEQYV. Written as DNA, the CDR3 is TGCGCCAGCAGTCACCTCCATCCGGGACAGTCCTACGAGCAGTACGTC.

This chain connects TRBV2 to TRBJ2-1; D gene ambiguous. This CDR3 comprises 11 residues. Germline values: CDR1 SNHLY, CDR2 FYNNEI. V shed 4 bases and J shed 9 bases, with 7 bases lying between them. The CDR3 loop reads CASSVEVEQFF. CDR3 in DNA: TGTGCCAGCAGTGTTGAGGTTGAGCAGTTCTTC.

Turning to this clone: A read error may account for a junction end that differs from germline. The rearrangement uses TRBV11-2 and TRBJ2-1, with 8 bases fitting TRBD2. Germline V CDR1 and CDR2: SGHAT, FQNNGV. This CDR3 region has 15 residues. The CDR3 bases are TGTGCCAGCAGGTTAGCGGGATACTCCTACAATGAGCAGTTCTTC. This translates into CASRLAGYSYNEQFF.